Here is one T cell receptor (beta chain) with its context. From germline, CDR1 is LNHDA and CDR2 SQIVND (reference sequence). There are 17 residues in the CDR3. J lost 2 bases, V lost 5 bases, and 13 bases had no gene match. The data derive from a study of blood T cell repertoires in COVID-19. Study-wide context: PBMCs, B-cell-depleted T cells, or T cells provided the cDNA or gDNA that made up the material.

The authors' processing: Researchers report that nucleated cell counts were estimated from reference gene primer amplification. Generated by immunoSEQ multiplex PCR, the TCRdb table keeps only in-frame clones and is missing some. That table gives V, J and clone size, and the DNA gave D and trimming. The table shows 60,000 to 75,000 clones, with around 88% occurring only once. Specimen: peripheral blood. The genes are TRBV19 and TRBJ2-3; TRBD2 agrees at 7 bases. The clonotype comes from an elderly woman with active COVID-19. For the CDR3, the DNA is TGTGCCAGTAGTGAACTAGCGAGCCCAAGCAACACAGATACGCAGTATTTT. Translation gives CASSELASPSNTDTQYF.